These T cell receptor beta chains were read from a single sample in a study of monozygotic twins with inflammatory bowel disease. TCRdb reprocessed the 5' RACE reads and reports one entry per CDR3 protein, with no DNA. In total, the table holds approximately 400,000 distinct CDR3 sequences. The sequenced material came from blood. These receptors came from a human donor with ulcerative colitis or Crohn's disease, or a healthy co-twin of an affected twin (not recorded which). Both conserved end residues are part of each CDR3.

j_call	v_call	cdr3_aa
TRBJ1-1	TRBV5-6	CASSGIAGMGTEAFF
TRBJ2-5	TRBV27	CASSLVDRETQYF
TRBJ1-6	TRBV18	CASSPRDGAAGGVPGSPLHF
TRBJ1-4	TRBV7-2	CASSLEGTDEKLFF
TRBJ2-5	TRBV5-1	CASSLTSGGTQETQYF
TRBJ1-4	TRBV7-9	CASSTQRSTNEKLFF
TRBJ2-7	TRBV7-3	CASSLNRGWVYEQYF
TRBJ2-7	TRBV20-1	CSAPRAGGDEQYF
TRBJ2-3	TRBV20-1	CSALLGTSVDTQYF
TRBJ2-5	TRBV5-6	CASRARGAQETQYF
TRBJ1-1	TRBV6-2/TRBV6-3	CASRTPTGGSPEAFF
TRBJ2-3	TRBV15	CATRGDSDTQYF
TRBJ2-7	TRBV20-1	CSARPGQDYEQYF
TRBJ2-7	TRBV27	CASSLRGRSPYEQYF
TRBJ2-5	TRBV4-3	CASSQGQGARETQYF
TRBJ2-2	TRBV6-1	CAIRGDRRLGGELFF
TRBJ2-5	TRBV10-2	CASSDLEDYGGTQYF
TRBJ1-1	TRBV19	CASYRANTEAFF
TRBJ2-6	TRBV4-3	CASTRTVSGANVLTF
TRBJ2-1	TRBV29-1	CSVLGGGPYNEQSF
TRBJ1-1	TRBV7-2	CASSSRGQGGGEAFF
TRBJ1-2	TRBV12-3/TRBV12-4	CASSLRGDSYGYTF
TRBJ1-5	TRBV25-1	CASSEWGYSEGGNQPQHF
TRBJ1-2	TRBV7-3	CASSLYGNYGYTF
TRBJ2-2	TRBV5-1	CASSLAGTNTGELFF
TRBJ2-3	TRBV7-2	CASSRLSGATTDTQYF
TRBJ2-2	TRBV7-7	CASSLETGGDIGELFF
TRBJ1-5	TRBV6-1	CASKMTRHSNQPQHF
TRBJ2-1	TRBV6-1	CASSEVIGIYNEQFF